The clone carrying this TCR beta chain was observed a single time. Authors' data handling: Reference gene primers were amplified, and this amplification served to estimate nucleated cell counts. The assay was immunoSEQ multiplex PCR, and TCRdb's table has in-frame clones only and misses some. The V and J calls and clone size were taken over from that table, and D and trimming were inferred from the DNA. Of 280,000 or so clones in the sample, over 75% were seen once. This sample is drawn from a study of blood T cell repertoires in COVID-19. Whole-study context: The analysed material was cDNA or gDNA that came from T cells, B-cell-depleted T cells, or PBMCs.

This CDR3 has 15 residues. V was pared by 0 bases and J by 2 bases, with 4 bases of the junction left unmatched. Germline CDR1 is SGHRS and CDR2 is YFSETQ. This chain joins TRBV5-1 and TRBJ1-2, with 7 bases identical to TRBD1. The sequence was collected from a woman aged 60 to 75 with acute or convalescent COVID-19. Sample: peripheral blood. CDR3 DNA sequence: TGCGCCAGCAGCTTGGACCCGGGACAGAACTATGGCTACACCTTC. Residues: CASSLDPGQNYGYTF.